This T cell receptor beta chain was sequenced in a study of shared clonotypes between healthy human individuals. Broader study findings: Sequencing of the sorted subsets was shown by rarefaction to be incomplete despite large depth.

Some clones are missing from TCRdb's copy, which holds only in-frame ones; the method was immunoSEQ multiplex PCR. The profile covers some 2.3 million clones, with 85% to 95% appearing a single time and under 0.45% taken by the ten largest. Germline CDR1 is MDHEN and CDR2 is SYDVKM. There are 13 residues in the CDR3. The V end lost 5 bases, the J end lost 0 bases, and 7 bases lay between the germline ends. A few counts support this clone. Its antigen is not known. This receptor was identified in a man between 18 and 35 years old in good health. Some clones in this sample may be carry-over from other donors' samples. The chain employs TRBV28 and TRBJ1-1; D is ambiguous. The sequencing input was naive CD4+ T cells from PBMCs. As for subset: CD45RA+ positively selected. The CDR3 loop is CASSTSMNTEAFF. DNA for the CDR3: TGTGCCAGCAGTACAAGCATGAACACTGAAGCTTTCTTT.